The 21 T cell receptor beta chains below all came from one sample that was sequenced in a study of T-cell reconstitution after alpha-beta-depleted transplantation in children. This sample's TCRbeta library carried unique molecular identifier barcodes. In TCRdb, the PCR reads were re-called with MiXCR into one record per CDR3 protein. The sample has roughly 220,000 distinct CDR3 sequences, 7.5% to 9.5% seen once. The sample in question was PBMCs, mostly from graft donor cells, obtained 360 days after TCRalphabeta/CD19-depleted stem cell transplant. The receptors stem from a male patient aged 2-10 years who had a stem cell transplant for acute myeloid leukemia, so the T cells may come from the graft donor.

The rearrangement uses TRBV12-3 or TRBV12-4 and TRBJ1-1; D gene uncertain. Trimming pared 2 bases from V and 11 bases from J, leaving 15 bases between. The CDR3 covers 13 residues. For the CDR3, the DNA is TGTGCCAGCAGTTTATTGGTGGAATCGGACGCTTTCTTT. This sequence encodes CASSLLVESDAFF.

In its sample, this clonotype was seen many times. J is TRBJ2-2 and V is TRBV20-1; TRBD1 matches at 7 bases. Germline assignment: CDR1 DFQATT and CDR2 SNEGSKA (reference sequence). The CDR3 spans 14 residues. J was trimmed by 5 bases and V by 6 bases; bases with no gene match: 9. CDR3 nucleotide sequence: TGCAGTGCAAGGACAGGCCGCGGGACCGGGGAGCTGTTTTTT. This encodes CSARTGRGTGELFF.

This chain joins TRBV5-1 and TRBJ2-7; D ambiguous. Trimming pared 1 base from V and 0 bases from J, leaving 8 bases between. The CDR3 extends over 14 amino acids. Germline V lookup: CDR1 SGHRS, CDR2 YFSETQ. CDR3 bases: TGCGCCAGCAGCTTGAGTGCCACCTCCTACGAGCAGTACTTC. Translation gives CASSLSATSYEQYF. The full variable domain, in which reference TRBV5-1 and TRBJ2-7 provide the parts outside the CDR3, is KAGVTQTPRYLIKTRGQQVTLSCSPISGHRSVSWYQQTPGQGLQFLFEYFSETQRNKGNFPGRFSGRQFSNSRSEMNVSTLELGDSALYLCASSLSATSYEQYFGPGTRLTVT.

This clonotype is a singleton in its sample. This chain links TRBV29-1 with TRBJ2-2; 9 bases are a match to TRBD2. Germline lookup yields CDR1 SQVTM and CDR2 ANQGSEA. CDR3 length: 17 amino acids. Trimming at V came to 0 bases and at J to 2 bases, leaving 7 bases not matched to a gene. The CDR3 protein is CSVEELLSGSNTGELFF. The CDR3 region has the DNA TGCAGCGTTGAAGAACTGCTTAGCGGGAGTAACACCGGGGAGCTGTTTTTT.

The rearrangement joins TRBV5-1 to TRBJ2-1; 12 nucleotides match TRBD2. With 0 bases clipped from V and 4 bases from J, the junction kept 8 bases outside the gene matches. From germline, CDR1 is SGHRS and CDR2 YFSETQ. This CDR3 is built from 18 residues. The CDR3 DNA reads TGCGCCAGCAGCTTGGAGGCTAGCGGGGGGGCGCAATACAATGAGCAGTTCTTC. It yields the protein CASSLEASGGAQYNEQFF.

This clonotype came up many times. The chain couples TRBV20-1 to TRBJ2-7; D may be TRBD1 or TRBD2 (5 bases each). Germline CDR1 is DFQATT and CDR2 is SNEGSKA (reference sequence). Trimming shortened V by 3 bases and J by 2 bases, and 11 bases separated the two germline ends. This CDR3 is 13 amino acids long. The CDR3 DNA reads TGCAGTGCTAGTCCGGGACCTACCTACGAGCAGTACTTC. It is translated as CSASPGPTYEQYF.

This clonotype was seen at least ten times. The chain joins TRBV12-3 or TRBV12-4 to TRBJ2-3; 7 nucleotides align to TRBD2. The trim removed 5 bases at V and 6 bases at J, leaving 5 bases unmatched. This CDR3 is 13 amino acids long. CDR3 sequence: CASSVLAVDTQYF. CDR3 nucleotide sequence: TGTGCCAGCAGTGTGCTAGCGGTGGATACGCAGTATTTT.

The chain has TRBV3-1 and TRBJ2-3, with D perhaps matching TRBD2 (5 bases). Per the germline V gene, CDR1 is LGHDT and CDR2 is YNNKEL (reference sequence). Between the trimmed V and J ends, which lost 2 bases and 4 bases, there was a span of 10 bases. The CDR3 extends over 14 amino acids. CDR3 loop: CASSQLTRADTQYF. DNA of the CDR3: TGTGCCAGCAGCCAACTAACTAGAGCAGATACGCAGTATTTT.

The chain recombines TRBV29-1 with TRBJ1-5, with a possible D match to TRBD1 (6 bases). The V and J ends lost 4 bases and 3 bases respectively, with 10 bases between them. Per the germline V gene, CDR1 is SQVTM and CDR2 is ANQGSEA. This CDR3 is 13 amino acids long. CDR3 in DNA: TGCAGCGTTGGAGGACAGCTCAATCAGCCCCAGCATTTT. It translates to CSVGGQLNQPQHF.

This clonotype was counted between two and nine times. The V gene is TRBV29-1, the J gene TRBJ2-3, with D maybe TRBD2 (7 bases). CDR3 length equals 14 residues. Germline assignment: CDR1 SQVTM and CDR2 ANQGSEA. V was clipped by 5 bases and J by 0 bases, with 12 bases between them. The CDR3 sequence is CSVKGGLSTDTQYF. CDR3 bases: TGCAGCGTTAAGGGGGGGTTGAGCACAGATACGCAGTATTTT.

This clonotype was detected many times. The chain joins TRBV7-9 to TRBJ2-7, with a tentative D call TRBD2 (5 bases). Trimming pared 5 bases from V and 0 bases from J, leaving 14 bases between. The CDR3 contains 15 residues. The germline V gene encodes CDR1 SEHNR and CDR2 FQNEAQ (reference sequence). The CDR3 DNA reads as TGTGCCAGCAGCCGGGGTCGAGTCTCCTCCTACGAGCAGTACTTC. Translating it yields CASSRGRVSSYEQYF.

This clonotype was counted a few times. The chain combines TRBV6-4 with TRBJ2-7; possible D gene TRBD1, 6 bases. V was clipped by 4 bases and J by 2 bases, with 12 bases between them. From germline, CDR1 is MRHNA and CDR2 SNTAGT. This CDR3 is built from 14 residues. The CDR3, as DNA: TGTGCCAGCAGTGGACAGGTTAGCGCCTACGAGCAGTACGTC. Amino acids: CASSGQVSAYEQYV.

Ten or more counts support this clonotype. V and J are TRBV10-3 and TRBJ2-2; D possibly corresponds to TRBD1 (7 bases). This CDR3 region has 15 residues. Germline V CDR1 and CDR2: ENHRY, SYGVKD. V shed 4 bases and J shed 4 bases, with 13 bases lying between them. CDR3 coding DNA: TGTGCCATCAGTGGGGGGGACAGACTCACCGGGGAGCTGTTTTTT. It yields the protein CAISGGDRLTGELFF.

This clonotype was observed a few times. The rearrangement uses TRBV12-3 or TRBV12-4 and TRBJ1-1; the match to TRBD1 covers 8 bases. Germline trimming cut 3 bases from V and 3 bases from J; bases unmatched to any gene: 3. This CDR3 is built from 14 residues. CDR3 coding DNA: TGTGCCAGCAGTTTCAGGGGGCTTGACACTGAAGCTTTCTTT. Translated: CASSFRGLDTEAFF.

This clonotype has a count of ten or more. V usage is TRBV20-1 and J usage is TRBJ1-6; possible D gene TRBD1, 6 bases. Between the trimmed V and J ends, which lost 6 bases and 5 bases, there was a span of 14 bases. CDR1 DFQATT and CDR2 SNEGSKA come from the germline V gene (reference sequence). This CDR3 has 14 amino acids. CDR3 loop: CSALNREDNSPLHF. The CDR3 region has the DNA TGCAGTGCGCTCAACAGGGAGGATAATTCACCCCTCCACTTT.

DNA of the CDR3: TGTGCCAGCAGCTTGGGGCCGACAATTCAGCCCCAGCATTTT. As protein: CASSLGPTIQPQHF. This rearrangement joins TRBV7-9 to TRBJ1-5; D perhaps matches TRBD1 (5 bases). V lost 3 bases and J 6 bases, leaving 12 bases between the germline ends. There are 14 residues in the CDR3. Germline V gene sequence: CDR1 SEHNR, CDR2 FQNEAQ (reference sequence).

This clonotype was observed a handful of times. This rearrangement joins TRBV5-1 to TRBJ2-1, with a tentative D call TRBD2 (5 bases). Between the trimmed V and J ends, which lost 0 bases and 7 bases, there was a span of 8 bases. This CDR3 comprises 13 residues. Germline lookup yields CDR1 SGHRS and CDR2 YFSETQ. The DNA for the CDR3 is TGCGCCAGCAGCTTGGAACGCGGGAATGAGCAGTTCTTC. Residues: CASSLERGNEQFF.

The chain joins TRBV24-1 to TRBJ2-7; TRBD2 agrees at 8 bases. The CDR3 totals 13 residues. Germline CDR1 and CDR2: KGHDR and SFDVKD. V trimming: 2 bases; J trimming: 7 bases; junction bases outside the gene matches: 3. CDR3: CATSDSTSGEQYF. The CDR3 coding sequence is TGTGCCACCAGTGATTCAACTAGCGGTGAGCAGTACTTC.

This clonotype was counted only a few times. The V and J genes are TRBV18 and TRBJ2-1; D not certain. The V gene lost 2 bases and the J gene lost 8 bases, with 13 bases spanning the gap. The CDR3 is made up of 14 amino acids. In germline, CDR1 is KGHSH, CDR2 LQKENI. The CDR3, as DNA: TGTGCCAGCTCACCAGACTCGTCCTCCGATGAGCAGTTCTTC. As protein: CASSPDSSSDEQFF.

This clonotype has more than one count but fewer than ten. This sequence joins TRBV5-1 and TRBJ1-1; possibly TRBD1 for D (6 bases). CDR1 is SGHRS, CDR2 YFSETQ, per germline. This CDR3 is 13 amino acids long. Trimming removed 2 bases from V and 6 bases from J, with 11 bases in between. CDR3 in DNA: TGCGCCAGCAGCTTCACAGGGAGGGCTGAAGCTTTCTTT. The encoded protein is CASSFTGRAEAFF.

As to this clonotype: The CDR3 ends on some other residue instead of the conserved phenylalanine or tryptophan, so this is likely a read error. This chain connects TRBV19 to TRBJ1-2; possible D gene TRBD1, 6 bases. The V and J ends lost 6 bases and 4 bases respectively, with 18 bases between them. CDR1 LNHDA and CDR2 SQIVND come from the germline V gene (reference sequence). The CDR3 is 15 residues long. The CDR3 DNA reads TGTGCCAGTAGCCCCACAGCAGGGGAAGGCTATGGCTACACCTAC. It translates to CASSPTAGEGYGYTY.